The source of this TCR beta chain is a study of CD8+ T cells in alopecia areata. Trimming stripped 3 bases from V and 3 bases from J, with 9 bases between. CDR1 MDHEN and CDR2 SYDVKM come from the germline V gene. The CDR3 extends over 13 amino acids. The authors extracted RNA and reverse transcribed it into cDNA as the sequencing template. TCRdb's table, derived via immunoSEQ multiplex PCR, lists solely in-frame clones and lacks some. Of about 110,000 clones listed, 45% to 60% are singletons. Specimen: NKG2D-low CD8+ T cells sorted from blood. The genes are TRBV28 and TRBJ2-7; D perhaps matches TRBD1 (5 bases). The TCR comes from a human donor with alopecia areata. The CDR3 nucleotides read TGTGCCAGCAGTTTTGCAGGGAACTACGAGCAGTACTTC. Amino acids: CASSFAGNYEQYF.